What follows describes a single TCR beta chain. The antigen is unknown. The data stem from a study of cytomegalovirus exposure and HLA in healthy donors. Trimming shortened V by 4 bases and J by 8 bases, and 11 bases separated the two germline ends. Per germline, CDR1 SGHTA and CDR2 FQGNSA. This CDR3 contains 12 residues. Study outcomes and limitations: Relative to equally common others, HLA-associated TCR beta chains showed greater clonal expansion in a later analysis. There were three CMV-associated chains whose specificity for CMV antigens was confirmed in vitro.

The primer mix had 60 Vbeta and 13 Jbeta primers. Using immunoSEQ multiplex PCR, the repertoire was profiled, and TCRdb retains in-frame clones only, with some absent. The sample shows around 120,000 clones, around 79% of them seen only once. The sequenced sample was PBMCs. The clonotype comes from a woman between 35 and 50 years old in good health and CMV-seronegative. The rearrangement uses TRBV7-2 and TRBJ1-2; D is perhaps TRBD1 (6 bases). CDR3 sequence reads: CASSSYREGYTF. Written as DNA, the CDR3 is TGTGCCAGCAGCTCCTACAGGGAGGGCTACACCTTC.